These T cell receptor beta chains were read from a single sample in a study of control samples from healthy donors and cancer patients. Sequenced by immunoSEQ multiplex PCR; TCRdb stores in-frame clones only, minus some. The sample lists roughly 200,000 clones, about 90% occurring once. Material for sequencing was blood. These receptors all come from a man between 25 and 39 years old in good health. The CDR3 runs from the conserved cysteine through the conserved F or W. Fields, in order: CDR3 protein, CDR3 DNA, D gene, clone size, V gene, J gene. The D gene is left open where the match is weak. Not every row has a clone size; where given, it reads once, few, many or a size class.

CASSFYDQPQHF	TGTGCCAGCAGCTTCTACGATCAGCCCCAGCATTTT	.	.	TRBV7-9	TRBJ1-5
CASSTYRGPQHF	TGTGCCAGCAGCACCTACAGGGGGCCCCAGCATTTT	TRBD1	.	TRBV7-2	TRBJ1-5
CASRSTGVWGNTIYF	TGTGCCAGCAGATCTACAGGGGTGTGGGGAAACACCATATATTTT	TRBD1	.	TRBV2	TRBJ1-3
CASSLEGQGDTEAFF	TGCGCCAGCAGCTTGGAGGGGCAGGGGGACACTGAAGCTTTCTTT	TRBD1	.	TRBV5-1	TRBJ1-1
CASRTNYNSPLHF	TGTGCCAGCAGGACAAACTATAATTCACCCCTCCACTTT	.	.	TRBV3-1/TRBV3-2	TRBJ1-6
CASAFYNSPLHF	TGTGCCAGCGCTTTTTATAATTCACCCCTCCACTTT	.	.	TRBV27	TRBJ1-6
CASSEAHRGGSDF	TGTGCCAGCAGTGAAGCTCACAGGGGAGGGAGTGACTTC	.	.	TRBV6-1	TRBJ2-4
CASSSLNLNEQFF	TGTGCCAGCAGTTCCTTGAACCTCAATGAGCAGTTCTTC	.	.	TRBV6-5	TRBJ2-1
CSARDGYTF	TGCAGTGCTAGGGATGGCTACACCTTC	.	once	TRBV20-1	TRBJ1-2
CAWGRGGMNTEAFF	TGTGCCTGGGGAAGAGGGGGGATGAACACTGAAGCTTTCTTT	.	.	TRBV30	TRBJ1-1
CASSYSGGATNEKLFF	TGTGCCAGCAGTTACTCGGGGGGGGCAACTAATGAAAAACTGTTTTTT	.	once	TRBV6-5	TRBJ1-4
CSACDSYEQYF	TGCAGCGCTTGCGACAGCTACGAGCAGTACTTC	.	.	TRBV29-1	TRBJ2-7
CASSESPSGNTIYF	TGCGCCAGCAGTGAGTCCCCCTCTGGAAACACCATATATTTT	.	.	TRBV10-2	TRBJ1-3
CASSLQRGTGDWYGYTF	TGTGCCAGCAGTCTACAACGAGGGACAGGGGATTGGTATGGCTACACCTTC	TRBD1	.	TRBV27	TRBJ1-2
CASRKRQDLYEQYF	TGTGCCAGCAGGAAAAGACAGGATCTCTACGAGCAGTACTTC	.	.	TRBV6-5	TRBJ2-7
CASSLAGGGQDTQYF	TGTGCCAGCAGCTTAGCAGGGGGCGGTCAAGATACGCAGTATTTT	TRBD1	.	TRBV11-2	TRBJ2-3
CASSYSVDQPQHF	TGTGCCAGCAGTTACTCGGTGGATCAGCCCCAGCATTTT	.	.	TRBV6-5	TRBJ1-5
CASNTDRVPGQPQHF	TGTGCCAGTAATACAGACCGGGTCCCGGGTCAGCCCCAGCATTTT	.	.	TRBV19	TRBJ1-5
CASSLTGAGEKLFF	TGCGCCAGCAGCCTTACAGGGGCGGGGGAAAAACTGTTTTTT	TRBD1	once	TRBV5-1	TRBJ1-4
CASSLATSGGADTQYF	TGTGCCAGCAGCTTAGCTACTAGCGGGGGGGCAGATACGCAGTATTTT	TRBD2	.	TRBV7-2	TRBJ2-3
CASGGWTSGGYEQYF	TGTGCCAGTGGGGGGTGGACTAGCGGGGGCTACGAGCAGTACTTC	TRBD2	.	TRBV19	TRBJ2-7
CASSQLRAPNTEAFF	TGTGCCAGCAGCCAACTCCGGGCCCCGAACACTGAAGCTTTCTTT	.	.	TRBV14	TRBJ1-1
CASRPDGGEMREQYF	TGTGCCAGCAGACCCGATGGGGGGGAGATGAGGGAGCAGTACTTC	TRBD2	.	TRBV6-5	TRBJ2-7
CASFLWSTGPTEAFF	TGTGCCAGCTTCCTATGGTCGACCGGGCCCACTGAAGCTTTCTTT	.	once	TRBV2	TRBJ1-1
CASSLGPLDRYEQYF	TGTGCCAGCAGCTTAGGCCCGCTGGACAGGTACGAGCAGTACTTC	TRBD1	few	TRBV11-2	TRBJ2-7
CASSLEWGLSYGYTF	TGTGCCAGCAGCTTGGAATGGGGACTGAGTTATGGCTACACCTTC	.	.	TRBV5-5	TRBJ1-2
CATRQDSNQPQHF	TGTGCCACCAGACAGGATAGCAATCAGCCCCAGCATTTT	.	.	TRBV6-5	TRBJ1-5
CAIGPGTGGDEPQHF	TGTGCCATCGGCCCCGGGACAGGGGGCGATGAGCCCCAGCATTTT	TRBD1	.	TRBV10-3	TRBJ1-5
CASSLLGPGTKNIQYF	TGTGCCAGCAGCCTTTTAGGACCAGGGACCAAAAACATTCAGTACTTC	.	.	TRBV3-1/TRBV3-2	TRBJ2-4
CASSIVAGKNSPLHF	TGTGCCAGTAGTATAGTCGCAGGGAAGAATTCACCCCTCCACTTT	.	once	TRBV19	TRBJ1-6
CASGPPNYNEQFF	TGTGCCAGCGGGCCACCCAACTACAATGAGCAGTTCTTC	.	.	TRBV5-8	TRBJ2-1
CASSPQTGGSYNEQFF	TGTGCCAGCTCACCACAAACAGGGGGCTCCTACAATGAGCAGTTCTTC	TRBD1	.	TRBV18	TRBJ2-1
CATSDFPGTWQLSYNEQFF	TGTGCCACCAGTGATTTTCCTGGTACGTGGCAGCTTTCCTACAATGAGCAGTTCTTC	.	once	TRBV24-1	TRBJ2-1
CASSIPNRRNTEAFF	TGTGCCAGTAGTATACCGAACAGACGGAACACTGAAGCTTTCTTT	.	.	TRBV19	TRBJ1-1
CASKEVGLGNQPQHF	TGTGCCAGCAAAGAGGTTGGGTTGGGCAATCAGCCCCAGCATTTT	.	.	TRBV6-5	TRBJ1-5
CASSQARDVYNEQFF	TGCGCCAGCAGCCAGGCCCGGGACGTATACAATGAGCAGTTCTTC	.	.	TRBV4-1	TRBJ2-1
CASSSDSEGANSPLHF	TGTGCCAGCAGTTCGGACTCGGAGGGGGCTAATTCACCCCTCCACTTT	TRBD1	.	TRBV6-5	TRBJ1-6
CASSELDRYNEQFF	TGCGCCAGCAGTGAGCTGGACAGGTACAATGAGCAGTTCTTC	TRBD1	.	TRBV10-1	TRBJ2-1
CASSFSGQGAYGYTF	TGCGCCAGCAGCTTTAGCGGACAGGGGGCCTATGGCTACACCTTC	TRBD1	.	TRBV5-1	TRBJ1-2
CASSLTQRTGGASNIQYF	TGTGCCAGCAGTTTAACCCAAAGGACAGGGGGCGCTTCTAACATTCAGTACTTC	TRBD1	.	TRBV28	TRBJ2-4